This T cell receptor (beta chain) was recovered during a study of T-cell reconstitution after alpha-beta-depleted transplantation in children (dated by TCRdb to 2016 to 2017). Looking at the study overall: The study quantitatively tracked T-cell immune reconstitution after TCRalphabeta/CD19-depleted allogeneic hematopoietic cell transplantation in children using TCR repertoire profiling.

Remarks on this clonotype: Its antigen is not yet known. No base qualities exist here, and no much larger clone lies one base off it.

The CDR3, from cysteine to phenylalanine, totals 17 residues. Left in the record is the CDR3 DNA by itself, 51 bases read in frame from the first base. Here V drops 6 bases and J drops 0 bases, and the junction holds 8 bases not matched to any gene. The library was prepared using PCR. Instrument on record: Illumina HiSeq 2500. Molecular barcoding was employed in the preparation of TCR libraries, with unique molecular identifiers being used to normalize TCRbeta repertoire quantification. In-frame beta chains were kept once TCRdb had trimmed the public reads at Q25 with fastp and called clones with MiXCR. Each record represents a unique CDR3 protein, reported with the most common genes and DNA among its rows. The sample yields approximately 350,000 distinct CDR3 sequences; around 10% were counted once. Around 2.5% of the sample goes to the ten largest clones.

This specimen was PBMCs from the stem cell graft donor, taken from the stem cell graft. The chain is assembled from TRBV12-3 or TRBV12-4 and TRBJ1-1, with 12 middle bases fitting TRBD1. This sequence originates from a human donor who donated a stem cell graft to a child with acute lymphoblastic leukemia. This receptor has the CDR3 CASRGDRGRFLNTEAFF. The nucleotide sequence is TGTGCCAGCAGGGGGGACAGGGGGCGCTTTTTGAACACTGAAGCTTTCTTT.